This T cell receptor beta chain comes out of a study of spatial heterogeneity in lung cancer (dated by TCRdb to the late 2010s). Some background on the complete study: Beta-chain transcripts were consistently detected in greater numbers than alpha-chain transcripts, which likely reflects a higher abundance of beta-chain transcripts. At surgery, both alpha and beta chains were TCR-sequenced in 200 to 250 tumor regions, roughly 64 matched nontumor lung samples and 56 PBMC samples. In non-small cell lung cancer, the study made a quantitative comparison of TCR alpha and beta repertoires among multiple tumor regions, matched nontumor lung and blood. In the raw uncorrected reads, each unique combination of TCR and UMI appeared more than ten times on average. Nonsynonymous mutation counts, determined by whole-exome sequencing of tumor tissue, were related to features of the TCR repertoire. The investigation overall reported the following: Confirming at a functional level the hypothesis that regional TCRs recognize regional mutations was considered to require additional single-cell paired TCR alpha and beta sequencing. Ubiquitous expanded tumor TCRs were found in blood more often at tumor resection than at routine follow-up.

Between the V and J ends, shortened by 5 bases and 2 bases respectively, the junction contains 16 bases. According to the germline V gene, CDR1 reads SGHAT and CDR2 reads FQNNGV. The CDR3, from cysteine to phenylalanine, totals 16 residues. The entry retains the CDR3 DNA only, 48 bases that are in frame from base 1. Preparation of the library involved 5' RACE. Sequencer: NextSeq 500. The TCR library protocol attached a unique molecular identifier to each TCR cDNA molecule to allow correction of PCR and sequencing errors. Per the authors' processing: TCR identification, UMI-based error correction and CDR3 extraction were all carried out with Decombinator tools. Expanded TCRs were defined as those above a frequency of 2 per 1,000, corresponding to the top 1% of the tumor frequency distribution. Each repertoire was subsampled 100 times to 5,000 TCRs, after which Renyi diversity was computed with the R vegan package. CDR3 similarity networks were constructed using string-kernel similarity of amino acid triplets, with links drawn between CDR3s whose pairwise similarity was above 0.82. TCRdb passed the public sequencing reads through fastp at Q25 and MiXCR, retaining productive beta sequences. For every CDR3 protein sequence, its rows merge into one entry that carries the most common genes and DNA. The authors' filters were not applied to this entry. The sample table holds 20,000 to 30,000 distinct CDR3 sequences, of which about 4.4% were seen once. 5.2% of the sample belongs to the ten largest clones.

This clonotype was seen many times. Its antigen remains unidentified. No much larger clone exists at a distance of one base, and base qualities are not known. The sample's time point label is to be understood as: sample taken at primary tumor resection. The donors were 70 or so patients from the lung TRACERx cohort who had early-stage, untreated non-small cell lung cancer. TCR sequencing used whole RNA extracted from tumor and nontumor lung tissue, or from cryopreserved PBMC samples, without cell sorting. Only patients for whom sufficient RNA was available from at least two tumor regions were selected for TCR sequencing.

The chain joins TRBV11-2 to TRBJ2-1; tentative D gene TRBD2, with 6 bases matching. Sequences were derived from PBMCs, sampled at surgery. The sequence derives from a male donor with early-stage non-small cell lung cancer. The DNA is as follows: TGTGCCAGCAGCCAGTTCCGGGACTTAGCCTACAATGAGCAGTTCTTC. Its protein reads: CASSQFRDLAYNEQFF.